Presented here are 25 T cell receptor beta chains from one specimen sequenced in a study of blood T cell repertoires in COVID-19. The repertoire was sequenced with immunoSEQ multiplex PCR; TCRdb's copy has only in-frame clones and lacks some. The sample gives roughly 50,000 clones, around 92% of which show up once; around a fifth is in the top ten. The sample was peripheral blood. The source is a human donor in a cohort sampled during active COVID-19.

J is TRBJ2-2 and V is TRBV10-3, with 7 bases identical to TRBD1. V was pared by 10 bases and J by 5 bases, with 10 bases of the junction left unmatched. The CDR3 spans 14 residues. Germline CDR1 ENHRY, CDR2 SYGVKD. The CDR3 region is CASAGTAPTGELFF. In DNA form, the CDR3 reads TGTGCCAGCGCCGGGACAGCGCCTACCGGGGAGCTGTTTTTT.

This sequence joins TRBV6-4 and TRBJ2-1; TRBD2 matches at 12 bases. Trimming took 10 bases from V and 7 from J; bases not matched to a gene: 11. The CDR3 is made up of 15 amino acids. The germline V gene encodes CDR1 MRHNA and CDR2 SNTAGT. CDR3 sequence reads: CAISSGGAIVNEQFF. The CDR3 DNA follows: TGTGCCATCTCTAGCGGGGGGGCCATTGTAAATGAGCAGTTCTTC.

The chain links TRBV6-2 or TRBV6-3 to TRBJ2-3; 7 bases map to TRBD1. This CDR3 is 17 amino acids long. Germline-derived CDR1 and CDR2 are MNHEY and SVGEGT. J was trimmed by 0 bases and V by 2 bases; bases with no gene match: 8. The CDR3 bases are TGTGCCAGCAGTTACGTCCCCGGGACAGAGAGCACAGATACGCAGTATTTT. This translates into CASSYVPGTESTDTQYF.

The chain links TRBV10-3 to TRBJ1-2, with 8 bases aligning to TRBD1. Germline trimming cut 4 bases from V and 9 bases from J; bases unmatched to any gene: 7. CDR3 length equals 13 residues. Germline V gene lookup returns CDR1 ENHRY and CDR2 SYGVKD. CDR3 DNA: TGTGCCATCAGTGGGGGACAGGATCGGAGCTACACCTTC. Residues: CAISGGQDRSYTF.

This chain links TRBV3-1 (or the pseudogene TRBV3-2) with TRBJ2-3; 10 nucleotides line up with TRBD1. The CDR3 has 16 amino acids. CDR1 and CDR2 from the germline V gene are LGHDT and YNNKEL (reference sequence). The V and J ends lost 4 bases and 4 bases, in that order; junction bases with no gene match: 8. CDR3 amino acids: CASSRRQGARPDTQYF. In nucleotides, the CDR3 is TGTGCCAGCAGCCGCCGACAGGGGGCGCGCCCAGATACGCAGTATTTT.

J is TRBJ2-5 and V is TRBV30; 13 bases agree with TRBD2. Looked up from germline, CDR1 is GTSNPN and CDR2 is SVGIG (reference sequence). The CDR3 loop spans 16 amino acids. V lost 0 bases and J lost 7; bases outside the gene matches: 8. The CDR3 loop is CAWSVRGLAGAGTQYF. In DNA, the CDR3 is TGTGCCTGGAGTGTACGTGGACTAGCGGGGGCGGGGACCCAGTACTTC.

This clone has only a few counts. This CDR3 reads CASSEARHLNTGELFF. The CDR3 region has the DNA TGTGCCAGCAGTGAAGCGCGGCATTTGAACACCGGGGAGCTGTTTTTT. The chain recombines TRBV2 with TRBJ2-2; D not certain. The germline gives CDR1 SNHLY, CDR2 FYNNEI. Trimming pared 0 bases from V and 1 base from J, leaving 9 bases between. The CDR3 loop spans 16 amino acids. Variable domain in full (rest from reference TRBV2 and TRBJ2-2): EPEVTQTPSHQVTQMGQEVILRCVPISNHLYFYWYRQILGQKVEFLVSFYNNEISEKSEIFDDQFSVERPDGSNFTLKIRSTKLEDSAMYFCASSEARHLNTGELFFGEGSRLTVL.

The chain's CDR3 is CASSLGQNYGYTF. CDR3 DNA: TGTGCCAGCAGTTTAGGACAGAACTATGGCTACACCTTC. The chain uses TRBV12-3 or TRBV12-4 and TRBJ1-2; D is perhaps TRBD1 (5 bases). This CDR3 contains 13 residues. The ends were cut back, 1 base at V and 2 bases at J, with 5 bases in the middle.

On this clone itself: The junction differs from germline at one of its ends, possibly a read error. The chain employs TRBV12-3 or TRBV12-4 and TRBJ2-7; weak D call: TRBD2 (7 bases). The CDR3 is 12 amino acids. As DNA, the CDR3 is TGTGCCAGCAGTTTGGCGGGGGCGCGGAAGCACTTC. Translation: CASSLAGARKHF.

The chain recombines TRBV18 with TRBJ2-5; 10 bases agree with TRBD2. The length of the CDR3 is 15 residues. V gave up 6 bases and J gave up 1 base; unmatched junction bases: 5. Looked up from germline, CDR1 is KGHSH and CDR2 is LQKENI. The CDR3 loop reads CASSKLAGTQETQYF. The DNA for the CDR3 is TGTGCCAGCTCGAAACTAGCGGGGACCCAAGAGACCCAGTACTTC.

The CDR3 DNA sequence: TGTGCCAGCAGCGAAGGGACTGGTGAGACCCAGTACTTC. Amino acids: CASSEGTGETQYF. The chain has TRBV9 and TRBJ2-5, with D possibly matching TRBD2 (6 bases). There are 13 residues in the CDR3. Germline V gene sequence: CDR1 SGDLS, CDR2 YYNGEE. Trimming left V 3 bases short and J 5 bases short, with 11 bases between.

The rearrangement uses TRBV5-8 and TRBJ2-1; 11 bases align to TRBD1. CDR3 length: 17 residues. The germline V gene has CDR1 SGHTS and CDR2 YDEGEE. V trimming: 2 bases; J trimming: 1 base; junction bases outside the gene matches: 5. In nucleotides, the CDR3 is TGTGCCAGCAGCTTTAGGACAGGGGGCATTTCCTACAATGAGCAGTTCTTC. This translates into CASSFRTGGISYNEQFF.

This clone was seen only once. The V call is TRBV5-1, the J call TRBJ2-5, with D possibly being TRBD2 (6 bases). Germline CDR1 and CDR2: SGHRS and YFSETQ. The CDR3 spans 15 residues. V lost 3 bases and J 2 bases, leaving 14 bases between the germline ends. The CDR3 sequence is CASSSGTRQQETQYF. The CDR3 DNA follows: TGCGCCAGCAGCTCCGGGACTCGGCAACAAGAGACCCAGTACTTC.

This rearrangement joins TRBV15 to TRBJ1-2; no definite D call. The length of the CDR3 is 13 residues. V gave up 0 bases and J gave up 2 bases, with 4 bases separating them. Germline values: CDR1 LNHNV, CDR2 YYDKDF (reference sequence). The CDR3 loop is CATSRDRNYGYTF. The DNA of the CDR3 is TGTGCCACCAGCAGAGACAGAAACTATGGCTACACCTTC. The full variable domain, its missing parts supplied by reference TRBV15 and TRBJ1-2, is DAMVIQNPRYQVTQFGKPVTLSCSQTLNHNVMYWYQQKSSQAPKLLFHYYDKDFNNEADTPDNFQSRRPNTSFCFLDIRSPGLGDTAMYLCATSRDRNYGYTFGSGTRLTVV.

The chain joins TRBV6-5 to TRBJ1-1, with TRBD1 matching 7 bases. Germline CDR1 and CDR2: MNHEY and SVGAGI. Trimming at V came to 0 bases and at J to 0 bases, leaving 1 base not matched to a gene. This CDR3 spans 15 amino acids. CDR3: CASSYSGQMNTEAFF. The CDR3 nucleotides are TGTGCCAGCAGTTACTCGGGACAGATGAACACTGAAGCTTTCTTT.

This clone is medium-sized within its sample. The chain carries TRBV11-2 and TRBJ1-6; D may be TRBD1 (5 bases). Germline CDR1 and CDR2: SGHAT and FQNNGV. The CDR3 loop spans 13 amino acids. V was cut by 1 base and J by 12 bases, with 10 bases left in between. CDR3 bases: TGTGCCAGCAGCTTAGGGGGCCTGGAACCCCTCCACTTT. Translating it yields CASSLGGLEPLHF. Looking up the rest from reference TRBV11-2 and TRBJ1-6 gives the full variable domain: EAGVAQSPRYKIIEKRQSVAFWCNPISGHATLYWYQQILGQGPKLLIQFQNNGVVDDSQLPKDRFSAERLKGVDSTLKIQPAKLEDSAVYLCASSLGGLEPLHFGNGTRLTVT.

The rearrangement uses TRBV2 and TRBJ1-5; no clear D gene. The CDR3 is 12 residues long. The germline V gene encodes CDR1 SNHLY and CDR2 FYNNEI. The V end was cut by 4 bases, the J end by 6 bases, with 7 bases between. This chain's CDR3 is CASSVRGQPQHF. The CDR3 nucleotides read TGTGCCAGCAGTGTCCGGGGTCAGCCCCAGCATTTT.

The V and J genes are TRBV3-1 (or the pseudogene TRBV3-2) and TRBJ2-7; 8 nucleotides match TRBD1. This CDR3 spans 16 amino acids. With 0 bases clipped from V and 6 bases from J, the junction kept 10 bases outside the gene matches. Germline values: CDR1 LGHDT, CDR2 YNNKEL (reference sequence). The CDR3 loop is CASSQDWTGPRREQYF. The CDR3 nucleotides read TGTGCCAGCAGCCAAGATTGGACAGGGCCTCGACGCGAGCAGTACTTC.

This clone was seen a single time. The genes are TRBV20-1 and TRBJ2-1; maybe TRBD2 (5 bases). Germline V gene sequence: CDR1 DFQATT, CDR2 SNEGSKA (reference sequence). The ends were cut back, 4 bases at V and 7 bases at J, with 5 bases in the middle. This CDR3 contains 10 residues. This chain's CDR3 is CSATGNEQFF. CDR3 coding DNA: TGCAGTGCTACGGGAAATGAGCAGTTCTTC.

The genes are TRBV6-5 and TRBJ1-2; 7 bases match TRBD1. CDR3 length: 15 amino acids. V was pared by 0 bases and J by 1 base, with 2 bases of the junction left unmatched. In germline, CDR1 is MNHEY, CDR2 SVGAGI. For the CDR3, the DNA is TGTGCCAGCAGTTACTCGGACAGGTATAACTATGGCTACACCTTC. Amino acids: CASSYSDRYNYGYTF.

J is TRBJ2-3 and V is TRBV9; TRBD2 agrees at 14 bases. The CDR3 runs 16 residues. Germline CDR1 reads SGDLS; CDR2 reads YYNGEE. The V and J ends lost 2 bases and 5 bases, in that order; junction bases with no gene match: 4. CDR3 region: CASSVGLAGGVDTQYF. The CDR3 coding sequence is TGTGCCAGCAGCGTCGGACTAGCGGGGGGTGTAGATACGCAGTATTTT.

This chain links TRBV19 with TRBJ2-7, with TRBD2 as a possible D gene (6 bases). The V gene's germline CDR1 is LNHDA and CDR2 SQIVND (reference sequence). V dropped 4 bases and J dropped 7 bases, with 11 bases sitting between them. This CDR3 spans 12 amino acids. The CDR3 here is CASSTGAGEQYF. The CDR3 coding sequence is TGTGCCAGTAGTACCGGTGCGGGGGAGCAGTACTTC.

V usage is TRBV6-2 or TRBV6-3 and J usage is TRBJ1-6; weak D call: TRBD1 (6 bases). Germline V gives CDR1 MNHEY, CDR2 SVGEGT. Deletions cut 4 bases from V and 2 bases from J, with 12 bases between. The CDR3 is made up of 16 amino acids. The CDR3 is CASSSKQGTYNSPLHF. In nucleotides, the CDR3 is TGTGCCAGCAGTTCCAAACAGGGCACCTATAATTCACCCCTCCACTTT.

This rearrangement joins TRBV5-1 to TRBJ1-6; possible D gene TRBD1, 6 bases. V lost 4 bases, J lost 0 bases, and 14 bases lay in between. Germline-derived CDR1 and CDR2 are SGHRS and YFSETQ. CDR3 length: 17 residues. This CDR3 is CASSTGGGSSYNSPLHF. The CDR3 DNA reads as TGCGCCAGCAGCACGGGAGGGGGAAGCTCCTATAATTCACCCCTCCACTTT.

CDR3: CASSPPGGMNTEAFF. CDR3 in DNA: TGTGCCAGCAGCCCACCGGGGGGCATGAACACTGAAGCTTTCTTT. This chain uses TRBV5-4 with TRBJ1-1, with a tentative D call TRBD1 (6 bases). V lost 4 bases to trimming and J lost 0 bases, with 13 bases between them. The germline V gene has CDR1 SGHNT and CDR2 YYREEE (reference sequence). The CDR3 is 15 amino acids.